The 21 T cell receptor beta chains given below trace back to one sample, sequenced in a study of T cell responses to AZD1222 COVID-19 vaccine. Produced via immunoSEQ multiplex PCR; TCRdb's table is partial and in-frame only. Of about 140,000 clones in the sample, approximately 92% are singletons; the top ten hold about 4.8%. The sample in question was peripheral blood, obtained on day 0 of AZD1222 vaccination. The source of these receptors is an adult in good health.

CDR3 region: CASSPSVSLNGYTF. The CDR3 nucleotides are TGTGCCAGCAGCCCCAGCGTCTCGCTTAATGGCTACACCTTC. The V gene is TRBV7-2, the J gene TRBJ1-2; D is ambiguous. Germline V CDR1 and CDR2: SGHTA, FQGNSA. The V end lost 5 bases, the J end lost 6 bases, and 16 bases lay between the germline ends. The CDR3 is 14 residues long. The full variable domain, its missing parts supplied by reference TRBV7-2 and TRBJ1-2, is GAGVSQSPSNKVTEKGKDVELRCDPISGHTALYWYRQSLGQGLEFLIYFQGNSAPDKSGLPSDRFSAERTGGSVSTLTIQRTQQEDSAVYLCASSPSVSLNGYTFGSGTRLTVV.

The gene calls are TRBV27 and TRBJ2-3; the D gene could be TRBD1 or TRBD2 (5 bases each). Between the trimmed V and J ends, which lost 6 bases and 5 bases, there was a span of 15 bases. This CDR3 is built from 14 residues. Germline V CDR1 and CDR2: MNHEY, SMNVEV (reference sequence). The CDR3 here is CASRSGTTIDTQYF. The CDR3 DNA reads TGTGCCAGCAGGTCCGGGACCACGATAGATACGCAGTATTTT.

This chain links TRBV28 with TRBJ1-3, with a possible D match to TRBD1 (6 bases). This CDR3 has 15 residues. V was clipped by 5 bases and J by 2 bases, with 13 bases between them. Germline CDR1 reads MDHEN; CDR2 reads SYDVKM. The CDR3, as DNA: TGTGCCAGCAGTAGTTGGGGGGCGCCTGGAAACACCATATATTTT. Translating gives CASSSWGAPGNTIYF.

The chain uses TRBV6-5 and TRBJ2-7; no firm D call. Trimming removed 6 bases from V and 0 bases from J, with 9 bases in between. There are 13 residues in the CDR3. The V gene's germline CDR1 is MNHEY and CDR2 SVGAGI. CDR3 sequence: CASRTWDSYEQYF. DNA for the CDR3: TGTGCCAGCAGAACTTGGGACTCCTACGAGCAGTACTTC.

CDR3 nucleotide sequence: TGCAGCGCCGCCGGGACGGGGAACACTGAAGCTTTCTTT. As protein: CSAAGTGNTEAFF. This chain joins TRBV29-1 and TRBJ1-1; a weak D match, TRBD1 (5 bases). The CDR3 consists of 13 residues. Germline V gene lookup returns CDR1 SQVTM and CDR2 ANQGSEA. V was trimmed by 7 bases and J by 1 base, leaving 13 bases between them.

This clone was observed once. The chain employs TRBV6-5 and TRBJ1-6; D possibly corresponds to TRBD1 (6 bases). This CDR3 has 15 residues. The ends were cut back, 7 bases at V and 5 bases at J, with 15 bases in the middle. Germline V gene lookup returns CDR1 MNHEY and CDR2 SVGAGI. CDR3 coding DNA: TGTGCCAGCAACTCGGGGGCAAGGGATAATTCACCCCTCCACTTT. Translation gives CASNSGARDNSPLHF.

The CDR3 bases are TGTGCCAGCAGCGCAACTGTGGGACCAGACGGCCAGAGCAATCAGCCCCAGCATTTT. This codes for CASSATVGPDGQSNQPQHF. This chain links TRBV12-1 with TRBJ1-5. TRBV12-1 is a known pseudogene. CDR3 size: 19 residues.

The genes are TRBV7-2 and TRBJ2-2; 12 nucleotides agree with TRBD1. The CDR3 runs 16 residues. Germline V gene data show CDR1 as SGHTA and CDR2 as FQGNSA. The junction had 7 bases not matched to a gene; V was cut back by 4 bases and J by 7 bases. CDR3 sequence reads: CASSYRGTGGIGELFF. DNA of the CDR3: TGTGCCAGCAGCTACCGCGGGACAGGGGGCATCGGGGAGCTGTTTTTT.

This chain joins TRBV28 and TRBJ2-7; a weak D match, TRBD1 (5 bases). Trimming cost V 3 bases and J 4 bases, with 22 bases left between them. Germline values: CDR1 MDHEN, CDR2 SYDVKM. The CDR3 is 17 amino acids. This chain's CDR3 is CASSFLVATVKDYEQYF. The CDR3 DNA reads TGTGCCAGCAGTTTCCTCGTGGCGACAGTGAAGGATTACGAGCAGTACTTC.

V is TRBV4-2 and J is TRBJ1-5; 9 bases map to TRBD1. V lost 3 bases to trimming and J lost 7 bases; unmatched junction nucleotides: 7. The CDR3 consists of 15 residues. Germline CDR1 reads LGHNA; CDR2 reads YNFKEQ. The CDR3 loop is CASSHLQGAGQPQHF. In DNA form, the CDR3 reads TGTGCCAGCAGCCACCTACAGGGGGCAGGGCAGCCCCAGCATTTT.

The chain combines TRBV5-1 with TRBJ1-6, with 7 bases that match TRBD1. Germline V gives CDR1 SGHRS, CDR2 YFSETQ. Germline trimming cut 4 bases from V and 7 bases from J; bases unmatched to any gene: 5. The CDR3 length is 14 residues. CDR3 sequence reads: CASSRGQINSPLHF. The CDR3 DNA sequence: TGCGCCAGCAGCAGGGGACAGATCAATTCACCCCTCCACTTT. The whole variable domain, remainder taken from reference TRBV5-1 and TRBJ1-6, is KAGVTQTPRYLIKTRGQQVTLSCSPISGHRSVSWYQQTPGQGLQFLFEYFSETQRNKGNFPGRFSGRQFSNSRSEMNVSTLELGDSALYLCASSRGQINSPLHFGNGTRLTVT.

The CDR3 spells CASSEVQINTDTQYF. CDR3 DNA: TGTGCCAGCAGTGAAGTACAGATAAACACAGATACGCAGTATTTT. The chain employs TRBV6-1 and TRBJ2-3; no definite D call. CDR3 length: 15 amino acids. Trimming removed 1 base from V and 2 bases from J, with 10 bases in between. The germline V gene has CDR1 MNHNS and CDR2 SASEGT.

CDR3 amino acids: CASSLWGGNQPQHF. In DNA form, the CDR3 reads TGTGCCAGCAGCTTGTGGGGTGGCAATCAGCCCCAGCATTTT. V gene TRBV5-6 combines with J gene TRBJ1-5; D is unclear. Between the trimmed V and J ends, which lost 1 base and 2 bases, there was a span of 7 bases. Per the germline V gene, CDR1 is SGHDT and CDR2 is YYEEEE. CDR3 size: 14 residues. Supplemented by reference TRBV5-6 and TRBJ1-5, the full variable domain reads DAGVTQSPTHLIKTRGQQVTLRCSPKSGHDTVSWYQQALGQGPQFIFQYYEEEERQRGNFPDRFSGHQFPNYSSELNVNALLLGDSALYLCASSLWGGNQPQHFGDGTRLSIL.

This sequence joins TRBV6-1 and TRBJ1-5; D uncertain. The germline V gene has CDR1 MNHNS and CDR2 SASEGT. This CDR3 has 15 residues. Trimming removed 1 base at V and 5 bases at J, with 12 bases between. CDR3 coding DNA: TGTGCCAGCAGTGAAGGCGGCCAGCCAGATCAGCCCCAGCATTTT. Translation gives CASSEGGQPDQPQHF.

This rearrangement joins TRBV5-1 to TRBJ1-1, with 7 positions matching TRBD1. V lost 0 bases, J lost 1 base, and 12 bases stayed unmatched. The CDR3 is 18 residues long. Germline CDR1 reads SGHRS; CDR2 reads YFSETQ. The CDR3 is CASSLGRAGGNWNTEAFF. The CDR3 nucleotides read TGCGCCAGCAGCTTGGGGAGGGCAGGGGGAAATTGGAACACTGAAGCTTTCTTT.

The V gene is TRBV5-6, the J gene TRBJ2-7, with D uncertain. The CDR3 runs to 13 residues. V lost 0 bases and J 1 base, leaving 5 bases between the germline ends. The V gene's germline CDR1 is SGHDT and CDR2 YYEEEE. CDR3 nucleotides: TGTGCCAGCAGCTTGGGGCAGTCCTACGAGCAGTACTTC. This gives the protein CASSLGQSYEQYF.

The rearrangement joins TRBV7-9 to TRBJ2-2; D call uncertain. In germline, CDR1 is SEHNR, CDR2 FQNEAQ (reference sequence). This CDR3 is 13 amino acids long. V dropped 1 base and J dropped 5 bases, with 5 bases sitting between them. The CDR3 nucleotides read TGTGCCAGCAGCTTAGGAGGTACCGGGGAGCTGTTTTTT. It translates to CASSLGGTGELFF.

The chain links TRBV19 to TRBJ1-5; 11 nucleotides match TRBD1. The ends lost 6 bases at V and 0 bases at J; junction bases unmatched: 7. CDR1 is LNHDA, CDR2 SQIVND, per germline (reference sequence). This CDR3 spans 17 amino acids. The CDR3 protein is CASRRGQGGFSNQPQHF. For the CDR3, the DNA is TGTGCCAGTAGGAGGGGACAGGGGGGCTTTAGCAATCAGCCCCAGCATTTT. Full variable domain (rest looked up from reference TRBV19 and TRBJ1-5): DGGITQSPKYLFRKEGQNVTLSCEQNLNHDAMYWYRQDPGQGLRLIYYSQIVNDFQKGDIAEGYSVSREKKESFPLTVTSAQKNPTAFYLCASRRGQGGFSNQPQHFGDGTRLSIL.

This chain connects TRBV5-6 to TRBJ1-3, with D uncertain. In germline, CDR1 is SGHDT, CDR2 YYEEEE. The CDR3 covers 13 residues. The V end lost 0 bases, the J end lost 4 bases, and 5 bases lay between the germline ends. CDR3 protein: CASSLDSGNTIYF. Written as DNA, the CDR3 is TGTGCCAGCAGCTTGGACTCCGGAAACACCATATATTTT.

The V and J genes are TRBV5-6 and TRBJ1-6; D may be TRBD1 (6 bases). This CDR3 is 14 amino acids long. CDR1 is SGHDT and CDR2 is YYEEEE in the germline V gene. V lost 5 bases and J lost 13, with 19 bases in between. CDR3 sequence reads: CASRLVGGQSPLHF. CDR3 DNA sequence: TGTGCCAGCAGACTGGTCGGGGGCCAGTCGCCCCTCCACTTT.

The sample holds a few counts of this clone. The chain has TRBV11-2 and TRBJ1-1; D uncertain. In germline, CDR1 is SGHAT, CDR2 FQNNGV. The length of the CDR3 is 17 residues. V was cut by 5 bases and J by 1 base, with 20 bases left in between. Here the CDR3 reads CASSHSGWGIGNTEAFF. The DNA for the CDR3 is TGTGCCAGCAGCCATTCGGGTTGGGGTATCGGGAACACTGAAGCTTTCTTT.